The T cell receptor beta chain described here comes from a study of T cell responses to AZD1222 COVID-19 vaccine. About the research overall: Analyses pooled second doses at about 4 or about 12 weeks. General study points: Spike-specific TCR repertoires showed rising breadth and depth after two AZD1222 doses. Donors, mostly white British, included more females; clonal diversity was possibly underestimated.

Produced via immunoSEQ multiplex PCR; TCRdb's table is partial and in-frame only. The sample shows approximately 140,000 clones, roughly 94% of them seen only once. Worth noting for this clone: Antigen unknown.

Here the sequenced sample was peripheral blood, taken on day 0 of AZD1222 vaccination. This sequence was found in an adult in good health.

CDR3 sequence reads: CASSLVDGVNTEAFF. For the CDR3, the DNA is TGCGCCAGCAGCTTGGTGGACGGCGTGAACACTGAAGCTTTCTTT. The chain joins TRBV5-1 to TRBJ1-1; D remains unclear. V dropped 0 bases and J dropped 0 bases, with 9 bases sitting between them. This CDR3 is 15 amino acids long. Germline values: CDR1 SGHRS, CDR2 YFSETQ.